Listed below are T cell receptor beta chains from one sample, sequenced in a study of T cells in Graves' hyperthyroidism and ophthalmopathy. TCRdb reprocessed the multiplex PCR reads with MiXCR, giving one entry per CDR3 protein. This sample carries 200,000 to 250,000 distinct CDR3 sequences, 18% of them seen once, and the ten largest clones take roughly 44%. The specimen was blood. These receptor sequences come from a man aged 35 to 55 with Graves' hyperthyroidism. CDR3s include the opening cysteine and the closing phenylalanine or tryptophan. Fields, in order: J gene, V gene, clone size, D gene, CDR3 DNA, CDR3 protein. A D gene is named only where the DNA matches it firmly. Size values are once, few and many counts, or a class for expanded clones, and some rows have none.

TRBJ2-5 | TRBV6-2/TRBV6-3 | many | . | TGTGCCAGCGCTCTGGGTGGGGCCCAAGAGACCCAGTACTTC | CASALGGAQETQYF
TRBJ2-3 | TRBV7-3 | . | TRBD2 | TGTGCCAGCAGCTTAAACTCTCGACTAGCGGGGGGGCAAGATACGCAGTATTTT | CASSLNSRLAGGQDTQYF
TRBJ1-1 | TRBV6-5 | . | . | TGTGCCAGCAGTTACTCCAGGGGTCTTGAAGCTTTCTTT | CASSYSRGLEAFF
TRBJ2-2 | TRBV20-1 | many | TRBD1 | TGCAGTGCCCGGGACAGGGTGGCCGGGGAGCTGTTTTTT | CSARDRVAGELFF
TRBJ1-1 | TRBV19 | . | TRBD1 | TGTGCCTCAAACTCGCAGGGGGCCGGCCCCACTGAAGCTTTCTTT | CASNSQGAGPTEAFF
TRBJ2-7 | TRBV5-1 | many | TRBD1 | TGCGCCAGCAGCCAGACAGGGGCCGCCCCCTACGAGCAGTACTTC | CASSQTGAAPYEQYF
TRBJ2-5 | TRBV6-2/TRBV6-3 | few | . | TGTGCCAGCAGTTATGGACCCCGGGTAGAGACCCAGTACTTC | CASSYGPRVETQYF
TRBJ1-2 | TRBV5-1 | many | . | TGCGCCAGCAGCTTGGGTTCGTTGGCGGATGGCTACACCTTC | CASSLGSLADGYTF
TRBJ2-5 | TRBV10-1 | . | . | TGCGCCAGCAGTGAGTCCCCGGCGGGGGCCGGAGAGACCCAGTACTTC | CASSESPAGAGETQYF
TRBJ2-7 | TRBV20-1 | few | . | TGCAGTGCTAGAGTGTTTGACTGGCCCTACGAGCAGTACTTC | CSARVFDWPYEQYF
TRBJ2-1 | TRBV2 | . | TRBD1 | TGTGCCAGCGGGGAACAGGGGTTAGCCTACAATGAGCAGTTCTTC | CASGEQGLAYNEQFF
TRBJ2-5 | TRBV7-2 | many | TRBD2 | TGTGCCAGCAGAAAGTCGGCAGCGGGGGCTCAGTACTTC | CASRKSAAGAQYF
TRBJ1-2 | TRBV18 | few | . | TGTGCCAGCTCACCATCGTCCGGCAGCAGTACCCTACAGACCTTC | CASSPSSGSSTLQTF
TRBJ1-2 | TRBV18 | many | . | TGTGCCAGCTCACCACCGGGAGCCTACCTTGTCTACACCTTC | CASSPPGAYLVYTF
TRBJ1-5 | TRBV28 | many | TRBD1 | TGTGCCAGCAGTCCACAGGGGATGATTCAGCCCCAGCATTTT | CASSPQGMIQPQHF
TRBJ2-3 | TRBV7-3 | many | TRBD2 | TGTGCCAGCAGCTTAGATGGCGGGGGGGGCACAGATACGCAGTATTTT | CASSLDGGGGTDTQYF
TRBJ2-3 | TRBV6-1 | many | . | TGTGCCAGCAGTTCCCCAGGGGCGGGGGCCACCTCGGGTCGGGCAGATACGCAGTATTTT | CASSSPGAGATSGRADTQYF
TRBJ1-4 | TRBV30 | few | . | TGTGCCTGGAGTGTACGACAGGCAACTAATGAAAAACTGTTTTTT | CAWSVRQATNEKLFF
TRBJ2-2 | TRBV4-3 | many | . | TGCGCCAGCAGCCAAGTGGGTCAGGGACGCACCGGGGAGCTGTTTTTT | CASSQVGQGRTGELFF
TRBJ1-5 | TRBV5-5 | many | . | TGTGCCAGCAGCTTAATGGGGAATAGCAATCAGCCCCAGCATTTT | CASSLMGNSNQPQHF
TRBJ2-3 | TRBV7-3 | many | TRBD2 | TGTGCCAGCAGCCCCTCGGGGGGGGGTACAACAGATACGCAGTATTTT | CASSPSGGGTTDTQYF
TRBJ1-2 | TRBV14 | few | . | TGTGCCAGCAGCCAAGATGCGGGGGGCATTGGCTATGGCTACACCTTC | CASSQDAGGIGYGYTF
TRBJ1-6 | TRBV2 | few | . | TGTGCCCTAGGGGGAAAATTCACCCTCCACTTT | CALGGKFTLHF
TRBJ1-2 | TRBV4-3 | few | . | TGCGCCAGCAGCCAAGAACCGGGGCCGGCTTATGGCTACACCTTC | CASSQEPGPAYGYTF
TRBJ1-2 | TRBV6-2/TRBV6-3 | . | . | TGTGCCAGCAGTGACAACGGGGGCTATGGCTACACCTTC | CASSDNGGYGYTF
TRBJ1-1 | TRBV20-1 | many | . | TGCAGTGCCGACAGGAGGAACACTGAAGCTTTCTTT | CSADRRNTEAFF
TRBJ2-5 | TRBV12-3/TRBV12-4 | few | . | TGTGCCAGCAGTGAAGGGGGACTTTTGGAAGAGACCCAGTACTTC | CASSEGGLLEETQYF
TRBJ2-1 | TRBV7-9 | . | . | TGTGCCAGCAGCTTATTCGGGGCTAACTACAATGAGCAGTTCTTC | CASSLFGANYNEQFF
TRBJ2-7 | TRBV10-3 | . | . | TGTGCCATCAGTGAGTCGATGGTGCAGAAACCTACCTACGAGCAGTACTTC | CAISESMVQKPTYEQYF
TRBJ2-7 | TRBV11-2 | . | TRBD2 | TGTGCCAGCAGCCTAGCGGCAGAATACGAGCAGTACTTC | CASSLAAEYEQYF
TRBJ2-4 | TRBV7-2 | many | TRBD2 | TGTGCCAGCAGCTTAGGGCCAGCGGGGGCCCAAAACATTCAGTACTTC | CASSLGPAGAQNIQYF
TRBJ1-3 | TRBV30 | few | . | TGTGCCTGGAGTGCGGGCAGGTACTCTGGAAACACCATATATTTT | CAWSAGRYSGNTIYF
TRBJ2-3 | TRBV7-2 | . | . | TGTGCCAGCAGCTTACCTCTCGCGGGGAGCACAGATACGCAGTATTTT | CASSLPLAGSTDTQYF
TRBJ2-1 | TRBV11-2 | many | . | TGTGCCAGCAGCCCTCGTTTTGCCAGGGCGGCCTACAATGAGCAGTTCTTC | CASSPRFARAAYNEQFF
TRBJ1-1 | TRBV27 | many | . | TGTGCCAGCAGTTTAAACAGTAACACTGAAGCTTTCTTT | CASSLNSNTEAFF
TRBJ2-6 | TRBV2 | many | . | TGTGCCAGCAGTGCGGCAGGGCTCCCTGGGGCCAACGTCCTGACTTTC | CASSAAGLPGANVLTF